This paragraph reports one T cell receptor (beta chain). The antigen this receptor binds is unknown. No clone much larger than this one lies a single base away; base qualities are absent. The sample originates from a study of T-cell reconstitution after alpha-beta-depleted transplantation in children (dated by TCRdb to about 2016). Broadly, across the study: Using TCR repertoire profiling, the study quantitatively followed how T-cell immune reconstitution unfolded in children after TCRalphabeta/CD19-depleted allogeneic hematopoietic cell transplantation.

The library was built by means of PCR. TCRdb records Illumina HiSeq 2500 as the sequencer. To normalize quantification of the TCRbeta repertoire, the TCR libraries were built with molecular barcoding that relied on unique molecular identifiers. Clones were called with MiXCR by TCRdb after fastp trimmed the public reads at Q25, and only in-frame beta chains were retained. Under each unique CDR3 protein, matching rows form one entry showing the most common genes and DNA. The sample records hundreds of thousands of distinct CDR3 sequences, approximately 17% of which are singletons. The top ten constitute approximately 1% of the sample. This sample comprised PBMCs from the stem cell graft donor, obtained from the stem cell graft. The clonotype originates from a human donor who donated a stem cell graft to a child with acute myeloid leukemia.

The CDR3 sequence is CSAREGGGRLFQPQHF. The DNA sequence is TGCAGTGCTAGAGAGGGGGGGGGGAGATTGTTTCAGCCCCAGCATTTT. This receptor chain uses TRBV20-1 and TRBJ1-5, with TRBD1 tentatively as D gene (5 bases match). The germline V gene (reference sequence) yields DFQATT for CDR1 and SNEGSKA for CDR2. V is clipped by 0 bases and J by 6 bases, and the sequence between their germline boundaries is 18 bases long. From its cysteine to its phenylalanine, the CDR3 spans 16 amino acids. Kept here is only the CDR3 DNA, which spans 48 bases and is read in frame from base 1.